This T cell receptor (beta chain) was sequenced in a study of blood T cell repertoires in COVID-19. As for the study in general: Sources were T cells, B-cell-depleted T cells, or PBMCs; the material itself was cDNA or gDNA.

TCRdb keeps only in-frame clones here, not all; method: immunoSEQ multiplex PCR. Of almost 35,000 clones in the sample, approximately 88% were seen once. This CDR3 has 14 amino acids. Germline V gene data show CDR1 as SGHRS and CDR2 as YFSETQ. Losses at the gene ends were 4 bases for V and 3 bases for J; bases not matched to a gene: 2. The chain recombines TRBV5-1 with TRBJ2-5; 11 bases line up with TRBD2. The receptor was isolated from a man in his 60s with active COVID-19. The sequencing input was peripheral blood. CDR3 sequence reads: CASSVGLAEETQYF. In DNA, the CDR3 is TGCGCCAGCAGCGTGGGACTAGCGGAAGAGACCCAGTACTTC.